This TCR beta chain is drawn from a study of OX40 agonist ivuxolimab in advanced cancers. On the study more broadly: An agonistic anti-OX40 (CD134) antibody, ivuxolimab, was used to treat the patients. Three dose-escalation patients had partial responses: one with hepatocellular carcinoma and two with cutaneous melanoma.

The table came from immunoSEQ multiplex PCR; TCRdb's copy has only in-frame clones and leaves some out. The sample carries about 28,000 clones, about 88% recorded once. V gave up 4 bases and J gave up 6 bases, with 10 bases separating them. Germline CDR1 reads SGHTA; CDR2 reads FQGTGA. This CDR3 contains 13 residues. In the case of this clone: Its target is not known.

Study findings and constraints: Some of the lowest clonal expansion was seen in partial responders at 0.1-3.0 mg/kg. Within 6 weeks, CD4+ and CD8+ blood T cells expanded clonally at 0.1 to 3.0 mg/kg.

The TCR sequence derives from an adult with an advanced solid tumor such as melanoma, head and neck, liver or kidney cancer. The sample was CD4+ or CD8+ T cells sorted from blood, taken in a trial of the OX40 agonist ivuxolimab. The chain uses TRBV7-3 and TRBJ2-1; D unresolved. CDR3: CASSSNAGNEQFF. Here the CDR3 DNA reads TGTGCCAGCAGCTCGAATGCAGGCAATGAGCAGTTCTTC.